This is a list of T cell receptor beta chains from one sample in a study of blood T cells in healthy people across ages. TCRdb fed the 5' RACE reads into MiXCR, producing one record per CDR3 protein. The sample carries hundreds of thousands of distinct CDR3 sequences, under 45% recorded once. Material: blood. These receptors were collected from a man aged 60-69 years in good health. Each CDR3 is given with its conserved first and last residue. The D gene is left open where the match is weak. The size entry is marked missing in some rows and otherwise reads once, few, many or a size class.

clone_size,j_call,d_call,v_call,cdr3_aa,cdr3_nt
NA,TRBJ2-5,NA,TRBV20-1,CSAREGPGQETQYF,TGCAGTGCTAGAGAGGGCCCGGGTCAAGAGACCCAGTACTTC
NA,TRBJ2-5,NA,TRBV7-6,CASSLGSVRKTQYF,TGTGCCAGCAGCTTAGGTTCAGTACGAAAGACCCAGTACTTC
NA,TRBJ1-6,NA,TRBV5-5,CASSSGLLSDSPLHF,TGTGCCAGCAGCTCCGGACTCCTCAGCGATTCACCCCTCCACTTT
NA,TRBJ1-4,TRBD1,TRBV7-2,CASSLSQGAKKLFF,TGTGCCAGCAGCTTATCACAGGGGGCGAAAAAACTGTTTTTT
NA,TRBJ1-1,NA,TRBV2,CASRLGSLGAEAFF,TGTGCCAGCCGCCTGGGGAGCCTGGGTGCTGAAGCTTTCTTT
NA,TRBJ2-7,NA,TRBV27,CASSRFGQMSYEQYF,TGTGCCAGCAGTAGGTTCGGACAGATGTCCTACGAGCAGTACTTC
few,TRBJ2-7,NA,TRBV27,CASIWGQEQYF,TGTGCCAGCATTTGGGGGCAAGAGCAGTACTTC
many,TRBJ1-2,NA,TRBV12-3/TRBV12-4,CASSLEGFDGYTF,TGTGCCAGCAGTTTAGAGGGGTTCGATGGCTACACCTTC
once,TRBJ2-5,NA,TRBV12-3/TRBV12-4,CASSLLVAASQETQYF,TGTGCCAGCAGTTTATTGGTAGCGGCTTCACAAGAGACCCAGTACTTC
few,TRBJ2-1,TRBD2,TRBV7-2,CASSLRAGDEQFF,TGTGCCAGCAGCCTAAGGGCGGGGGATGAGCAGTTCTTC
NA,TRBJ1-2,NA,TRBV20-1,CSAPLDAYGYTF,TGCAGTGCCCCTTTAGATGCATATGGCTACACCTTC
NA,TRBJ2-7,TRBD1,TRBV4-1,CASSQVSAAAGGVYEQYF,TGCGCCAGCAGCCAAGTATCGGCCGCGGCAGGGGGCGTCTACGAGCAGTACTTC
NA,TRBJ1-6,NA,TRBV5-6,CASSSVASSPLHF,TGTGCCAGCAGCTCCGTAGCCAGTTCACCCCTCCACTTT
NA,TRBJ1-2,NA,TRBV20-1,CSAPSGGLLGYGYTF,TGCAGTGCCCCCAGTGGGGGGCTTCTGGGCTATGGCTACACCTTC
NA,TRBJ2-7,TRBD1,TRBV12-3/TRBV12-4,CASSFGTGGPDEQYF,TGTGCCAGCAGTTTCGGGACAGGGGGTCCTGACGAGCAGTACTTC
few,TRBJ2-1,TRBD2,TRBV24-1,CATTWGLAGGLPYNEQFF,TGTGCCACCACCTGGGGACTAGCGGGGGGTCTTCCTTACAATGAGCAGTTCTTC
NA,TRBJ1-2,NA,TRBV20-1,CSAREGPYGYTF,TGCAGTGCTAGAGAGGGGCCCTATGGCTACACCTTC
NA,TRBJ2-2,NA,TRBV6-2/TRBV6-3,CASSSLGAGELFF,TGTGCCAGCAGTTCCCTCGGGGCCGGGGAGCTGTTTTTT
many,TRBJ2-1,NA,TRBV4-1,CASSQDRTTGPEQFF,TGCGCCAGCAGCCAAGATAGGACCACCGGGCCTGAGCAGTTCTTC
NA,TRBJ1-6,TRBD1,TRBV5-1,CASSLSPTGDNSPLHF,TGCGCCAGCAGCTTGTCACCGACAGGGGACAATTCACCCCTCCACTTT
few,TRBJ2-7,TRBD2,TRBV29-1,CSVGGLAGFSSYEQYF,TGCAGCGTTGGAGGTCTAGCGGGCTTTAGCTCCTACGAGCAGTACTTC
NA,TRBJ1-1,NA,TRBV5-1,CASSSAGDPNTEAFF,TGCGCCAGCAGCTCGGCAGGGGATCCGAACACTGAAGCTTTCTTT
NA,TRBJ1-2,NA,TRBV20-1,CSAAPQKDYGYTF,TGCAGTGCTGCCCCCCAGAAGGACTATGGCTACACCTTC
once,TRBJ2-7,NA,TRBV24-1,CATSPGWYEQYF,TGTGCCACCAGTCCAGGGTGGTACGAGCAGTACTTC
NA,TRBJ2-1,TRBD2,TRBV10-3,CAISDEAMSGRDNEQFF,TGTGCCATCAGTGATGAGGCTATGAGCGGGAGGGACAATGAGCAGTTCTTC
few,TRBJ2-7,TRBD1,TRBV7-2,CASQKGQGVSYEQYF,TGTGCCAGCCAGAAAGGACAGGGGGTTTCCTACGAGCAGTACTTC
few,TRBJ2-7,NA,TRBV6-2/TRBV6-3,CASMAPNSYEQYF,TGTGCCAGCATGGCGCCGAATTCCTACGAGCAGTACTTC
NA,TRBJ2-3,NA,TRBV5-5,CASSSGRVGTDTQYF,TGTGCCAGCAGCTCAGGGCGCGTCGGCACAGATACGCAGTATTTT
few,TRBJ2-7,NA,TRBV3-1,CASRGVNEQYF,TGTGCCAGCCGTGGGGTTAACGAGCAGTACTTC
NA,TRBJ1-1,NA,TRBV6-2/TRBV6-3,CASSYSKGCGMAEAFF,TGTGCCAGCAGTTACTCGAAAGGTTGTGGTATGGCTGAAGCTTTCTTT
NA,TRBJ2-1,NA,TRBV29-1,CSVEVSVSSYNEQFF,TGCAGCGTTGAAGTCTCAGTTTCCTCCTACAATGAGCAGTTCTTC
NA,TRBJ1-6,NA,TRBV7-9,CASRDGNSPLHF,TGTGCCAGCAGGGATGGGAATTCACCCCTCCACTTT
few,TRBJ1-2,NA,TRBV6-5,CASSYSDNPGYGYTF,TGTGCCAGCAGTTACTCGGACAACCCTGGCTATGGCTACACCTTC
NA,TRBJ1-2,NA,TRBV6-2/TRBV6-3,CASRPTDRNGYTF,TGTGCCAGCAGACCGACGGACAGAAATGGCTACACCTTC
few,TRBJ2-7,TRBD1,TRBV15,CATSRGTGVTYEQYF,TGTGCCACCAGCAGAGGGACAGGGGTCACGTACGAGCAGTACTTC
many,TRBJ2-7,TRBD1,TRBV10-3,CAISGLGTGGDEQYF,TGTGCCATCAGTGGTTTAGGGACAGGGGGCGACGAGCAGTACTTC
NA,TRBJ2-3,TRBD1,TRBV4-3,CASSQEGPGQGTDTQYF,TGCGCCAGCAGCCAAGAGGGGCCGGGACAGGGTACAGATACGCAGTATTTT
NA,TRBJ2-2,NA,TRBV8-2,CASRPQLSWDSYTGELFF,TGTGCCAGCAGACCTCAATTATCCTGGGACAGCTACACCGGGGAGCTGTTTTTT
NA,TRBJ2-1,TRBD2,TRBV5-4,CASSRLAGGGSSYNEQFF,TGTGCCAGCAGCAGGCTAGCGGGGGGCGGGAGCTCCTACAATGAGCAGTTCTTC
NA,TRBJ1-2,TRBD1,TRBV7-8,CASSLVRTGGGYGYTF,TGTGCCAGCAGCTTAGTCCGGACAGGGGGCGGCTATGGCTACACCTTC
NA,TRBJ2-1,TRBD1,TRBV27,CASNFQGVGNNEQFF,TGTGCCAGCAATTTTCAGGGGGTCGGGAACAATGAGCAGTTCTTC
NA,TRBJ1-3,NA,TRBV7-2,CASSTRDSGNTIYF,TGTGCCAGCAGCACCCGGGACTCTGGAAACACCATATATTTT
NA,TRBJ1-4,TRBD1,TRBV27,CAGSYGQGGNEKLFF,TGTGCCGGCAGTTATGGACAGGGCGGAAATGAAAAACTGTTTTTT
NA,TRBJ2-7,TRBD2,TRBV7-2,CASSYRDYSYEQDF,TGTGCCAGCAGCTACCGGGACTACTCCTACGAGCAGGACTTC
NA,TRBJ1-1,TRBD1,TRBV20-1,CSAQLGQAGTEAFF,TGCAGTGCCCAACTTGGACAGGCGGGCACTGAAGCTTTCTTT
many,TRBJ1-2,NA,TRBV7-2,CASSLDSNNYGYTF,TGTGCCAGCAGCTTAGACAGCAATAACTATGGCTACACCTTC
NA,TRBJ1-2,NA,TRBV20-1,CSGVFGWEGYTF,TGCAGTGGCGTATTCGGGTGGGAAGGCTACACCTTC
NA,TRBJ2-5,TRBD1,TRBV5-6,CASSSQTGGARQETQYF,TGTGCCAGCAGCTCCCAGACAGGGGGAGCCCGCCAAGAGACCCAGTACTTC
few,TRBJ2-7,TRBD1,TRBV7-9,CASSPGTGGFYEQYF,TGTGCCAGCAGCCCGGGGACAGGGGGGTTTTACGAGCAGTACTTC
NA,TRBJ2-1,NA,TRBV15,CATSRDRVGNEQFF,TGTGCCACCAGCAGAGATCGAGTGGGAAATGAGCAGTTCTTC
NA,TRBJ1-1,NA,TRBV12-3/TRBV12-4,CASRKTTGVSEAFF,TGTGCCAGCAGAAAAACCACAGGAGTCAGCGAAGCTTTCTTT
NA,TRBJ2-1,TRBD1,TRBV10-3,CAIRGQGPHNEQFF,TGTGCCATCAGGGGACAGGGACCCCACAATGAGCAGTTCTTC
NA,TRBJ2-3,NA,TRBV29-1,CSVERKKQTRTVSLGDTQYF,TGCAGCGTTGAACGCAAAAAACAGACAAGGACAGTTTCACTTGGAGATACGCAGTATTTT
NA,TRBJ2-5,TRBD1,TRBV27,CASSSQGATLEQYF,TGTGCCAGCAGTTCACAGGGGGCTACCTTGGAGCAGTACTTC
NA,TRBJ2-1,TRBD2,TRBV7-9,CASSLATSVYNEQFF,TGTGCCAGCAGCTTAGCGACTAGCGTCTACAATGAGCAGTTCTTC